Each of the 21 T cell receptor beta chains below was sequenced from the same sample in a study of T cell repertoires in ileal Crohn's disease. Assay used: immunoSEQ multiplex PCR; TCRdb lists only in-frame clones, some missing. The repertoire includes 2,600 or so clones, about 70% of them detected once, and around a tenth sits in the top ten. The source material was ileal tissue. Source of these receptors: an adult with Crohn's disease.

The chain recombines TRBV18 with TRBJ2-3; weak D call: TRBD1 (6 bases). Germline V CDR1 and CDR2: KGHSH, LQKENI. The CDR3 runs to 14 residues. Trimming cost V 6 bases and J 5 bases, with 15 bases left between them. Here the CDR3 reads CASSMAGDEDTQYF. DNA for the CDR3: TGTGCCAGCTCGATGGCAGGGGATGAAGATACGCAGTATTTT.

The gene calls are TRBV11-1 and TRBJ1-5, with 7 bases that match TRBD1. The CDR3 contains 14 residues. V shed 3 bases, J shed 6 bases, and the junction held 5 bases outside the gene matches. CDR1 and CDR2 from the germline V gene are SGHAT and FQDESV (reference sequence). This CDR3 is CASSLTGSGQPQHF. Written as DNA, the CDR3 is TGTGCCAGCAGCTTGACAGGGAGTGGTCAGCCCCAGCATTTT.

Notes on this clone: The same CDR3 also results from other DNA sequences found in this sample. The J gene is TRBJ1-2, the V gene TRBV18; TRBD1 aligns across 7 bases. The J segment lost 8 bases and the V segment lost 3 bases, leaving 9 bases of the junction unmatched. Germline CDR1 KGHSH, CDR2 LQKENI. The CDR3 length is 14 residues. The CDR3 DNA is TGTGCCAGCTCACCGGGGGACAGAAGCTACGGCTACACCTTC. Encoded protein: CASSPGDRSYGYTF. The full variable domain, in which reference TRBV18 and TRBJ1-2 provide the parts outside the CDR3, is NAGVMQNPRHLVRRRGQEARLRCSPMKGHSHVYWYRQLPEEGLKFMVYLQKENIIDESGMPKERFSAEFPKEGPSILRIQQVVRGDSAAYFCASSPGDRSYGYTFGSGTRLTVV.

This sequence joins TRBV7-9 and TRBJ1-1, with a weak D call TRBD1 (5 bases). The germline gives CDR1 SEHNR, CDR2 FQNEAQ (reference sequence). The length of the CDR3 is 17 residues. Trimming took off 5 bases at V and 3 bases at J, with 22 bases between the two ends. The CDR3 region is CASSQIRDSERYTEAFF. The CDR3 DNA reads TGTGCCAGCAGCCAGATTCGGGACTCCGAAAGGTACACTGAAGCTTTCTTT. Filled out from reference TRBV7-9 and TRBJ1-1, the complete variable domain reads DTGVSQNPRHKITKRGQNVTFRCDPISEHNRLYWYRQTLGQGPEFLTYFQNEAQLEKSRLLSDRFSAERPKGSFSTLEIQRTEQGDSAMYLCASSQIRDSERYTEAFFGQGTRLTVV.

V gene TRBV5-1 combines with J gene TRBJ2-7; D gene uncertain. The V gene's germline CDR1 is SGHRS and CDR2 YFSETQ. The V end was cut by 5 bases, the J end by 0 bases, with 12 bases between. The CDR3 covers 14 residues. The CDR3 region is CASRQRFSSYEQYF. The CDR3 DNA reads TGCGCCAGCAGGCAACGGTTTAGCTCCTACGAGCAGTACTTC.

The gene calls are TRBV5-1 and TRBJ2-4, with a weak D call TRBD1 (5 bases). Germline-derived CDR1 and CDR2 are SGHRS and YFSETQ. This CDR3 is 14 amino acids long. V dropped 0 bases and J dropped 7 bases, with 11 bases sitting between them. Here the CDR3 DNA reads TGCGCCAGCAGCTTGGTGCAGGGTCTGAACATTCAGTACTTC. Protein: CASSLVQGLNIQYF.

There are a few counts of this clone. At one of its ends the junction is not consistent with the germline gene, which may arise from a read error. The J gene is TRBJ1-1, the V gene TRBV7-7, with 7 nucleotides matching TRBD1. The germline CDR1 and CDR2 sequences are SSHAT and FNYEAQ (reference sequence). CDR3 size: 13 residues. The CDR3 DNA reads TGTGCTAGCAGCTTAGACAGGGAGACTGAAGCTTTCTTT. Protein sequence: CASSLDRETEAFF. Full variable domain (rest looked up from reference TRBV7-7 and TRBJ1-1): GAGVSQSPRYKVTKRGQDVTLRCDPISSHATLYWYQQALGQGPEFLTYFNYEAQPDKSGLPSDRFSAERPEGSISTLTIQRTEQRDSAMYRCASSLDRETEAFFGQGTRLTVV.

This sequence joins TRBV19 and TRBJ1-5; TRBD1 matches 7 bases. Trimming took 7 bases from V and 0 from J; bases not matched to a gene: 9. Per germline, CDR1 LNHDA and CDR2 SQIVND (reference sequence). This CDR3 spans 16 amino acids. The CDR3 loop reads CASTQRGDSSNQPQHF. As DNA, the CDR3 is TGTGCCAGTACTCAACGTGGGGACAGTAGCAATCAGCCCCAGCATTTT.

With respect to this clone: One end of the junction varies from germline; a read error may be responsible. The identical CDR3 is also encoded by other nucleotide sequences in the sample. The chain joins TRBV7-8 to TRBJ1-1; maybe TRBD1 (6 bases). Germline CDR1 reads SGHVS; CDR2 reads FQNEAQ. The CDR3 is made up of 12 amino acids. Here the CDR3 reads CASSFDRTEAFF. The CDR3 region has the DNA TGTGCCAGCAGCTTTGACAGGACTGAGGCTTTCTTT.

The chain has TRBV9 and TRBJ1-1, with 10 positions matching TRBD1. Germline values: CDR1 SGDLS, CDR2 YYNGEE. The CDR3 spans 16 residues. After removal of 0 bases from V and 4 bases from J, the junction contained 6 bases not matched to a gene. CDR3 coding DNA: TGTGCCAGCAGCGTAGGGACAGGGGGGCGTCGCACTGAAGCTTTCTTT. It encodes CASSVGTGGRRTEAFF.

V usage is TRBV19 and J usage is TRBJ1-2; D not resolved. Germline CDR1 LNHDA, CDR2 SQIVND (reference sequence). V lost 8 bases to trimming and J lost 1 base, with 14 bases between them. This CDR3 comprises 14 residues. The CDR3 bases are TGTGCCAGTTCTCTAGACCTATTTAACTATGGCTACACCTTC. Its translation: CASSLDLFNYGYTF.

This clone was recorded only once. This sequence joins TRBV7-8 and TRBJ2-1; the match to TRBD2 covers 9 bases. Per the germline V gene, CDR1 is SGHVS and CDR2 is FQNEAQ. With 5 bases clipped from V and 0 bases from J, the junction kept 8 bases outside the gene matches. This CDR3 comprises 17 residues. The CDR3 coding sequence is TGTGCCAGCAGCCCTCGGGGAGCGGGAGGCTCCTACAATGAGCAGTTCTTC. This encodes CASSPRGAGGSYNEQFF.

The V gene is TRBV4-3, the J gene TRBJ1-2; TRBD1 matches 8 bases. Unmatched junction bases numbered 10, after V lost 5 bases and J lost 5 bases. The CDR3 covers 15 residues. Germline CDR1 is LGHNA and CDR2 is YSLEER. The CDR3 bases are TGCGCCAGCAGCTCAAGATTATACAGGGGGTATGGCTACACCTTC. Its translation is CASSSRLYRGYGYTF.

This sequence joins TRBV4-2 and TRBJ2-1; 10 nucleotides agree with TRBD1. CDR3 length: 15 residues. Trimming cost V 1 base and J 5 bases; bases outside gene matches: 2. CDR1 and CDR2 from the germline V gene are LGHNA and YNFKEQ. DNA for the CDR3: TGTGCCAGCAGCCAAGGGGGGACAGGGGACAATGAGCAGTTCTTC. Amino acids: CASSQGGTGDNEQFF.

The chain combines TRBV7-3 with TRBJ2-3; D is ambiguous. Germline-derived CDR1 and CDR2 are SGHTA and FQGTGA. The CDR3 has 13 residues. Trimming removed 5 bases at V and 7 bases at J, with 13 bases between. The CDR3 reads CASSAASGNTQYF. The CDR3 region has the DNA TGTGCCAGCAGCGCCGCCTCTGGCAATACGCAGTATTTT.

The chain joins TRBV19 to TRBJ2-5; 12 bases align to TRBD2. The germline gives CDR1 LNHDA, CDR2 SQIVND (reference sequence). V was clipped by 2 bases and J by 0 bases; unmatched bases: 1. The CDR3 extends over 16 amino acids. The CDR3 spells CASSILAGGYQETQYF. In DNA, the CDR3 is TGTGCCAGTAGTATACTAGCGGGAGGGTACCAAGAGACCCAGTACTTC.

This rearrangement joins TRBV12-5 to TRBJ2-1; 8 bases fit TRBD2. CDR3 length: 18 residues. CDR1 and CDR2 (germline): LGHNT, FRNRAP. The V segment lost 2 bases and the J segment 1 base; nucleotides outside the gene matches: 10. For the CDR3, the DNA is TGTGCTAGTGGTTTGACCCTTGGAGCGGGAGTGTCCTACAATGAGCAGTTCTTC. This codes for CASGLTLGAGVSYNEQFF.

The sample holds a few counts of this clone. The chain joins TRBV10-3 to TRBJ1-6, with 7 bases identical to TRBD1. From germline, CDR1 is ENHRY and CDR2 SYGVKD. This CDR3 is built from 16 residues. The junction had 7 bases not matched to a gene; V was cut back by 0 bases and J by 8 bases. CDR3 in amino acids: CAISESTGRGDSPLHF. CDR3 bases: TGTGCCATCAGTGAGTCGACCGGCAGGGGGGATTCACCCCTCCACTTT.

This clone came up once. The chain joins TRBV5-1 to TRBJ2-7, with 10 bases that match TRBD1. Germline assignment: CDR1 SGHRS and CDR2 YFSETQ. Losses at the gene ends were 4 bases for V and 4 bases for J; bases not matched to a gene: 11. CDR3 length: 16 amino acids. The CDR3 sequence: CASSHTLGQGKYEQYF. Here the CDR3 DNA reads TGCGCCAGCAGCCACACTCTGGGACAGGGGAAATACGAGCAGTACTTC.

CDR3 nucleotide sequence: TGCAGCGCCTCAGGGGCTGATAATGAAAAACTGTTTTTT. This sequence encodes CSASGADNEKLFF. The chain recombines TRBV29-1 with TRBJ1-4, with TRBD1 as a possible D gene (6 bases). The germline V and J ends were trimmed by 7 bases and 4 bases, with 13 bases remaining between them. The CDR3 is 13 residues long. Germline V lookup: CDR1 SQVTM, CDR2 ANQGSEA. The variable domain in full, with the rest retrieved from reference TRBV29-1 and TRBJ1-4, is SAVISQKPSRDICQRGTSLTIQCQVDSQVTMMFWYRQQPGQSLTLIATANQGSEATYESGFVIDKFPISRPNLTFSTLTVSNMSPEDSSIYLCSASGADNEKLFFGSGTQLSVL.

This clone occurred a few times. The rearrangement joins TRBV6-5 to TRBJ2-2; maybe TRBD1 (5 bases). Trimming took off 5 bases at V and 1 base at J, with 5 bases between the two ends. Germline CDR1 reads MNHEY; CDR2 reads SVGAGI. The CDR3 spans 13 residues. CDR3 bases: TGTGCCAGCAGTCAGGGGAACACCGGGGAGCTGTTTTTT. Encoded protein: CASSQGNTGELFF.